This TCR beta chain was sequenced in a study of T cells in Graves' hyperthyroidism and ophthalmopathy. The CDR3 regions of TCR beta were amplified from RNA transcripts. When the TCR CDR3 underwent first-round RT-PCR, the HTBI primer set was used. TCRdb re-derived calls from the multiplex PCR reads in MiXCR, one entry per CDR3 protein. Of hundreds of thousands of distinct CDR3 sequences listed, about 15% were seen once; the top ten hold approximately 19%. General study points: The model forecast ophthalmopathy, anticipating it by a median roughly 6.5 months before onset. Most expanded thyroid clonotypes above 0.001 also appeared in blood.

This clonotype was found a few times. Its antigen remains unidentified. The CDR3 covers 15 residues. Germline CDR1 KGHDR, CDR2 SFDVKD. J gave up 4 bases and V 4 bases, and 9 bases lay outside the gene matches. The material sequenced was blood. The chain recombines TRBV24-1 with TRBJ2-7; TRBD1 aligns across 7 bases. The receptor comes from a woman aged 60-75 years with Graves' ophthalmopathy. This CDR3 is CATSEGVTGRYEQYF. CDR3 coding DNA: TGTGCCACCAGTGAGGGGGTGACAGGGCGGTACGAGCAGTACTTC.